The clone carrying this TCR beta chain was detected only once. Its specificity is not known. Sequencing used immunoSEQ multiplex PCR; TCRdb keeps in-frame clones, though not all of them. This sample carries some 550,000 clones, less than 98% of them seen once, and the ten largest clones take 0.045% to 0.06%. The CDR3 loop spans 14 amino acids. Germline CDR1 is SGHDT and CDR2 is YYEEEE. The ends lost 4 bases at V and 4 bases at J; junction bases unmatched: 7. These data are taken from a study of shared clonotypes between healthy human individuals. Whole-study results and caveats: Naive CD4 clonotype sharing across a few donors was about 5.3%. Against clonotypes common to all four donors, non-shared ones had lower generation probabilities.

V gene TRBV5-6 combines with J gene TRBJ1-2, with 7 positions matching TRBD1. The TCR sequence derives from a woman aged 25-40 years in good health. The material sequenced was naive CD4+ T cells sorted from blood. Sample subset: CD45RA+ positively selected. CDR3 nucleotides: TGTGCCAGCAGCGGGCCGGGACAGCTCTATGGCTACACCTTC. It is translated as CASSGPGQLYGYTF. Based on the CDR3 plus reference TRBV5-6 and TRBJ1-2, the full variable domain is DAGVTQSPTHLIKTRGQQVTLRCSPKSGHDTVSWYQQALGQGPQFIFQYYEEEERQRGNFPDRFSGHQFPNYSSELNVNALLLGDSALYLCASSGPGQLYGYTFGSGTRLTVV.